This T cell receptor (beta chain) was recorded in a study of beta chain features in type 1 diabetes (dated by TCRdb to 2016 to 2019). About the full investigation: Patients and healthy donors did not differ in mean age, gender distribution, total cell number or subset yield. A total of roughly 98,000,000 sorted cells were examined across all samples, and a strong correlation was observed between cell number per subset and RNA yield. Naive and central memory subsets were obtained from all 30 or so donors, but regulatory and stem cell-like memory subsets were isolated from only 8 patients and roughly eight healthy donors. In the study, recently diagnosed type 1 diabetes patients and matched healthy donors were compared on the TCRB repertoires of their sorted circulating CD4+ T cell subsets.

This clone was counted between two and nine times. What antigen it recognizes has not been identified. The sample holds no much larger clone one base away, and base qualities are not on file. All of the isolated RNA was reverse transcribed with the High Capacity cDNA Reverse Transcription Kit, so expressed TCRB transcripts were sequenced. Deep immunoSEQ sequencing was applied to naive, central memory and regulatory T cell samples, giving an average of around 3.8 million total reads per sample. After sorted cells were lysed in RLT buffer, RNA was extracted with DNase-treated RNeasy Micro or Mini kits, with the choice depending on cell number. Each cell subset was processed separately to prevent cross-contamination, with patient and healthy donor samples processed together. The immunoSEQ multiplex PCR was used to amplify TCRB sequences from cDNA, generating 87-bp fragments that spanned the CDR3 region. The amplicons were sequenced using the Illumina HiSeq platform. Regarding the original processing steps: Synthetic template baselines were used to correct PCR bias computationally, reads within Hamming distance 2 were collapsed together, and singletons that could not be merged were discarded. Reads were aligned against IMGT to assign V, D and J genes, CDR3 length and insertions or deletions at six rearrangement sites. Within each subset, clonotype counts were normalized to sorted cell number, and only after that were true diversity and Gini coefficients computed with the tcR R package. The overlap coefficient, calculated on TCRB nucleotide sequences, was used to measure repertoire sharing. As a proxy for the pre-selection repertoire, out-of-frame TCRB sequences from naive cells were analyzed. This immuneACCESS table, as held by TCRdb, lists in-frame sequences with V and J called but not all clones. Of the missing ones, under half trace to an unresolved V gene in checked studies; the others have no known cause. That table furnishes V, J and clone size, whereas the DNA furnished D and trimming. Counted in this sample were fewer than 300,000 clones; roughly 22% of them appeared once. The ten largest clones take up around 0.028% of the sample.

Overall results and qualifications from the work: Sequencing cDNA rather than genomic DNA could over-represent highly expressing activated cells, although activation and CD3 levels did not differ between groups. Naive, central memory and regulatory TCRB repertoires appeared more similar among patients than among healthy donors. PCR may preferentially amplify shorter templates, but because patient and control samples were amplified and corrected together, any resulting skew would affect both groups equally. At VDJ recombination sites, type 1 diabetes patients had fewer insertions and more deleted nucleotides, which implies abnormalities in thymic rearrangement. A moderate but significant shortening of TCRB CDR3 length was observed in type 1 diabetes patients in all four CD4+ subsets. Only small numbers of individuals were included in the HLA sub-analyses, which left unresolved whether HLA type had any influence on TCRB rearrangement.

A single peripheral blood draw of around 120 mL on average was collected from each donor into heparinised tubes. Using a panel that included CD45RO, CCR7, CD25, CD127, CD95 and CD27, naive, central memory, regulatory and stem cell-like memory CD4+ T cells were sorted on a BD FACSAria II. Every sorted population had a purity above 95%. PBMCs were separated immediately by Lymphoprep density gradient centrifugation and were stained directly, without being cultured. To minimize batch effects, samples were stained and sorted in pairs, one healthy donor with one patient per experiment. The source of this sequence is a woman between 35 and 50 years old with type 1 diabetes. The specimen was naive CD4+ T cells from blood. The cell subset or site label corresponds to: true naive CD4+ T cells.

The DNA is as follows: TGTGCCAGCAACCCACAGGGGGCAGGGGAGACCCAGTACTTC. Its product reads: CASNPQGAGETQYF. Recombination connected TRBV28 to TRBJ2-5, with TRBD1 identical over 9 junction bases. The CDR3 spans 14 residues, from the cysteine through the phenylalanine. Just CDR3 DNA is preserved here, 42 bases in frame from base 1. The germline V gene specifies MDHEN as CDR1 and SYDVKM as CDR2. Trimming takes 7 bases off V and 5 bases off J; junction bases not matched to a gene: 8.